This T cell receptor (beta chain) is from a study of cytomegalovirus exposure and HLA in healthy donors. Study details: The same platform was used for the roughly 120 validation repertoires and the roughly 720 first-cohort repertoires, a later analysis reported.

On this clone itself: What it recognizes is unknown.

Overall study findings and caveats: The listing of 150 to 200 TCR beta chains classed them as cytomegalovirus-associated.

Germline V gives CDR1 MDHEN, CDR2 SYDVKM. Trimming shortened V by 10 bases and J by 0 bases, and 12 bases separated the two germline ends. This CDR3 comprises 13 residues. TCRdb keeps only in-frame clones here, not all; method: immunoSEQ multiplex PCR. The table includes 200,000 to 250,000 clones, around four fifths detected once. The V call is TRBV28, the J call TRBJ1-1, with D perhaps TRBD1 (6 bases). The receptor comes from a woman under 30 in good health and CMV-seronegative. Sequencing used PBMCs. The CDR3 DNA reads TGTGCCACCTGTCGGGACATGAACACTGAAGCTTTCTTT. Protein sequence: CATCRDMNTEAFF.